This TCR beta chain appears in the sequencing data of a study of cytomegalovirus exposure and HLA in healthy donors. As concerns this clone: As yet, its antigen is unknown.

Findings of the study overall: Accounts indicate the classifier identified cytomegalovirus status with strong specificity and sensitivity. Across all donors, roughly uniform sequencing depth was an assumption of the presence/absence analyses. Association of a missense DCLRE1C variant with TCR beta V- and J-gene trimming was reported in a later analysis.

Vbeta (60) and Jbeta (13) primers were used in the PCR. TCRdb's copy holds only in-frame clones and misses some; the assay was immunoSEQ multiplex PCR. Of 86,000 or so clones in the sample, around 75% were seen once. Healthy people donating bone marrow made up the donors. The sequenced material came from PBMCs. This sequence originates from a woman in her thirties or forties in good health and CMV-seropositive.

CDR3 sequence (DNA): TGTGCCAGCAACACCGGGACTTCGGCCTACGAGCAGTACTTC. This codes for CASNTGTSAYEQYF. The chain joins TRBV6-5 to TRBJ2-7; TRBD2 might be the D (6 bases). This CDR3 is 14 amino acids long. V dropped 7 bases and J dropped 2 bases, with 15 bases sitting between them. Germline loops: CDR1 MNHEY, CDR2 SVGAGI.